This T cell receptor (beta chain) was obtained from a study of identical twins (dated by TCRdb to 2016 to 2017). Context from the whole study: The study deep-sequenced TCR alpha and beta repertoires from monozygotic twins, unrelated adults of various ages and cord blood to test whether fetal clonotypes persist. To rule out contamination, replicate twin experiments were performed at different times with different library preparation protocols.

The V end loses 3 bases and the J end loses 4 bases, and a stretch of 13 bases separates them. CDR1 ENHRY and CDR2 SYGVKD were looked up in the germline V gene. The CDR3 runs 14 residues from the cysteine to the phenylalanine. The kept DNA is CDR3 alone, 42 bases in frame from the first base. Study-wide findings and limitations: Compared with coincidental sharing between unrelated individuals, out-of-frame TCR alpha sequences shared between twins had an excess of sequences with low generation probability. Fewer insertions were carried by abundant cord blood beta clonotypes; a weaker similar trend was observed in young adult naive repertoires, while no such trend was observed in memory repertoires. Excess twin sharing in beta out-of-frame sequences was weaker because fewer shared sequences lowered the signal-to-noise ratio. Conclusions relied on cross-sectional statistical analysis, since the same donors could not be followed over many years. Recombination models systematically underestimated out-of-frame TCR alpha sharing in monozygotic twins but agreed with sharing between unrelated individuals. Invariant T cells such as MAIT and iNKT could partly confound zero-insertion analyses, though diverse VJ usage argued against this for most clonotypes.

Library preparation used 5' RACE. The data were produced on an Illumina HiSeq 2000. Template switching added a universal primer binding site, and the final cDNA carried a unique molecular identifier that allowed TCR cDNA molecules to be counted accurately. Specific primers in the conserved constant-segment region were used to synthesize first-strand cDNA for TCR alpha and beta chains. To control for contamination, each cDNA library was double barcoded with a SMART-Mk sample barcode plus Illumina barcodes. Two successive PCR steps introduced TruSeq adapter sequences along with Illumina sample barcodes. TCR alpha and beta cDNA libraries were sequenced on the Illumina HiSeq platform with custom primers. The study's processing was this. MiGEC processed the raw reads to extract unique molecular identifiers, while MiXCR was used to determine the CDR3 positions. Recombination models were inferred per individual with the repgenHMM and IGoR tools using an EM algorithm. Shared clonotype analysis was performed with the tcR package in R, normalizing sharing by the product of cloneset sizes. To study raw recombination without the effects of thymic and clonal selection, out-of-frame nonproductive sequences were analyzed. TCRdb reprocessed the public reads (quality trimming at Q25 with fastp, clone calling with MiXCR) and kept in-frame beta chains. Each entry merges the rows of one CDR3 protein and shows their most common DNA and genes. In this record, the V and J calls reflect TCRdb's handling and not the investigators' own analysis. Recorded for this sample are approximately 220,000 distinct CDR3 sequences; roughly a tenth of them occurred a single time. About 5.5% of the sample lies in the top ten.

Every donor in the study was a healthy Caucasian. Using Miltenyi CD45RO+ enrichment and human naive T-cell isolation kits, memory (CD45RO+) and naive T cells were isolated from PBMC. Concerning this clonotype: Its antigen is still unknown. One base away there is no much larger clone; base qualities are not given.

The rearranged segments are TRBV10-3 and TRBJ2-7; the D region possibly corresponds to TRBD1 (5 bases align). Sequenced material: memory (CD45RO+) T cells sorted from blood. Read against the paper, the sample's cell subset or site label means: CD45RO+ enriched T cells. The clonotype originates from a woman aged 18-29 years in good health. In nucleotide form, the sequence is TGTGCCATCAGTGATCAGACAGCCACATACGAGCAGTACTTC. This translates into CAISDQTATYEQYF.